This is a list of T cell receptor beta chains from one sample in a study of T cell responses to AZD1222 COVID-19 vaccine. The protocol was immunoSEQ multiplex PCR, while the TCRdb copy is restricted to in-frame clones and leaves out a portion. The sample carries just over 80,000 clones, around 89% recorded once. Sequenced material: peripheral blood, taken on day 0 of AZD1222 vaccination. The source is an adult in good health. Both conserved end residues are part of each CDR3. Each record gives: clone size, J gene, V gene, D gene, CDR3 DNA, CDR3 protein. D genes are given only for firm matches. Size is stated for part of the rows, as once, few or many counts, or as a class when the clone is expanded.

- TRBJ1-3 TRBV19 - TGTGCCAGTAGTTCCAGACACCCCGGCAGGGGAAACACCATATATTTT CASSSRHPGRGNTIYF
- TRBJ1-5 TRBV28 - TGTGCCAGCAGTTTGTGGGAAGGGGATAGCAATCAGCCCCAGCATTTT CASSLWEGDSNQPQHF
- TRBJ1-1 TRBV27 TRBD1 TGTGCCAGCCGGGGGACAGGGAACACTGAAGCTTTCTTT CASRGTGNTEAFF
once TRBJ2-7 TRBV28 - TGTGCCAGCAATTCCTTGGTCGGGTCCCGAGGGTACGAGCAGTACTTC CASNSLVGSRGYEQYF
- TRBJ1-4 TRBV7-6 - TGTGCCAGCAGCTTAGGTTGGGAGGCAACTAATGAAAAACTGTTTTTT CASSLGWEATNEKLFF
- TRBJ1-4 TRBV15 - TGTGCCACCAGTTCTACATTGGGGGAAAAACTGTTTTTT CATSSTLGEKLFF
- TRBJ2-7 TRBV7-9 TRBD2 TGTGCCAGCAGCTGGGAGTGGAGGGAGGGCGAGCAGTACTTC CASSWEWREGEQYF
- TRBJ1-5 TRBV4-3 - TGCGCCAGCAGCCAAGATATGGGACACCCCCTCAGGCAGCCCCAGCATTTT CASSQDMGHPLRQPQHF
- TRBJ1-5 TRBV7-9 TRBD1 TGTGCCAGCAGCCCCTGGACAGGGGGCGACTTCTATAGCAATCAGCCCCAGCATTTT CASSPWTGGDFYSNQPQHF
- TRBJ1-3 TRBV9 - TGTGCCAGCAGCCCAGAGGGGGGGGCGACTGGAAACACCATATATTTT CASSPEGGATGNTIYF
- TRBJ2-5 TRBV19 TRBD2 TGTGCCAGTAGTATAGTCCTAGCGGGGCCACAAGAGACCCAGTACTTC CASSIVLAGPQETQYF
- TRBJ1-4 TRBV18 - TGTGCCAGCTCACCGGGCACAGGCCGTAATGAAAAACTGTTTTTT CASSPGTGRNEKLFF
- TRBJ1-4 TRBV9 TRBD1 TGTGCCAGCAGCTCTCGACAGGGGGGAACTAATGAAAAACTGTTTTTT CASSSRQGGTNEKLFF
- TRBJ2-1 TRBV6-5 TRBD1 TGTGCCAGTCTCCGCCTGGGACAGGGGCACAATGAGCAGTTCTTC CASLRLGQGHNEQFF
- TRBJ2-6 TRBV3-1/TRBV3-2 - TGTGCCAGCAGCCAAGTCCCGGGGACTGGGGCCAACGTCCTGACTTTC CASSQVPGTGANVLTF
- TRBJ2-1 TRBV9 - TGTGCCAGCAGCGTAGCTGGCAACAATGAGCAGTTCTTC CASSVAGNNEQFF